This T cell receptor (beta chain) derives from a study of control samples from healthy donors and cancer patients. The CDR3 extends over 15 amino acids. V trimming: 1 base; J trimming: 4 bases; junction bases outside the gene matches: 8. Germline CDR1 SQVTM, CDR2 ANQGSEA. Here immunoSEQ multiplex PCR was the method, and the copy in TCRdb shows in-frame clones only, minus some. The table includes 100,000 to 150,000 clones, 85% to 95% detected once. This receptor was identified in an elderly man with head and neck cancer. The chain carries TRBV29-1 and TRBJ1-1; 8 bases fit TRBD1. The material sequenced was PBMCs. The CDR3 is CSVEGGQGKLTEAFF. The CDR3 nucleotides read TGCAGCGTTGAAGGAGGACAGGGCAAACTCACTGAAGCTTTCTTT. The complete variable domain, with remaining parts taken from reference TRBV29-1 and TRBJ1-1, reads SAVISQKPSRDICQRGTSLTIQCQVDSQVTMMFWYRQQPGQSLTLIATANQGSEATYESGFVIDKFPISRPNLTFSTLTVSNMSPEDSSIYLCSVEGGQGKLTEAFFGQGTRLTVV.